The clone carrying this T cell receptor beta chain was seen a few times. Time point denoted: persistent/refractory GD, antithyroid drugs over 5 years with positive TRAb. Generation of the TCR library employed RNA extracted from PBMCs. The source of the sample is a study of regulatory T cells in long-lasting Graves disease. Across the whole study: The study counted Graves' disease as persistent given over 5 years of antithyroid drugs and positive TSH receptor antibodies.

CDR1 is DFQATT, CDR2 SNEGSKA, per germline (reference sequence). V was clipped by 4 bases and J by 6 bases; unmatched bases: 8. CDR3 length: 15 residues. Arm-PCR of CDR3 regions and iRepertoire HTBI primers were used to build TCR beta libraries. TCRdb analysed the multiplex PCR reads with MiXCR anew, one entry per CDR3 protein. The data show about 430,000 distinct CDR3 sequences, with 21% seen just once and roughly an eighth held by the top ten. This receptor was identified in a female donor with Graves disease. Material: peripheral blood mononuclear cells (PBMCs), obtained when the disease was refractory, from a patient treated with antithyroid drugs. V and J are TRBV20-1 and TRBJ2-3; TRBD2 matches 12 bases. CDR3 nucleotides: TGCAGTGCTATTGGACTAGCGGGAACCGCGGATACGCAGTATTTT. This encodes CSAIGLAGTADTQYF.